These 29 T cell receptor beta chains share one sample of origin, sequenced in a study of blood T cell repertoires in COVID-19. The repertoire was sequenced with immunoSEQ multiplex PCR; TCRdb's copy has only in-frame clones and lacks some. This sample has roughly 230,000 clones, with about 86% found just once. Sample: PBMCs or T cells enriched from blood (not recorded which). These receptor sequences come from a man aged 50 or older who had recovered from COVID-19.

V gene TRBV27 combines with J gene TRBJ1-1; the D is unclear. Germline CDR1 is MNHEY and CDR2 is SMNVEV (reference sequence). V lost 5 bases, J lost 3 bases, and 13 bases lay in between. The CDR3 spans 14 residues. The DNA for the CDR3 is TGTGCCAGCAGTACGCGCCGGGGTTACACTGAAGCTTTCTTT. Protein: CASSTRRGYTEAFF.

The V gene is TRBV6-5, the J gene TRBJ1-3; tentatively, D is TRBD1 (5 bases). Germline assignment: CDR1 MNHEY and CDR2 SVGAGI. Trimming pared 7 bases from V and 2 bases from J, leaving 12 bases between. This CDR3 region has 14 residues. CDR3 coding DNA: TGTGCCAGCACCGGGGGGATTCCTGGAAACACCATATATTTT. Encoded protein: CASTGGIPGNTIYF.

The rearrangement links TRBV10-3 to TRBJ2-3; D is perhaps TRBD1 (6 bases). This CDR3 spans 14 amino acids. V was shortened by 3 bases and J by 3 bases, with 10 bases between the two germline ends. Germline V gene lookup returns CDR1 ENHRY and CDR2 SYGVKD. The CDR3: CAISDMGTTDTQYF. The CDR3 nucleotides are TGTGCCATCAGTGACATGGGGACAACAGATACGCAGTATTTT.

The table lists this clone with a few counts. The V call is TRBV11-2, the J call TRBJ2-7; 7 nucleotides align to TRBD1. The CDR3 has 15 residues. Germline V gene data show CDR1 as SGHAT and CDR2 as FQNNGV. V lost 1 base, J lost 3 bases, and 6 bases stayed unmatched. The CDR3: CASSLGGTDYYEQYF. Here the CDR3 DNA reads TGTGCCAGCAGCTTAGGTGGGACAGACTACTACGAGCAGTACTTC. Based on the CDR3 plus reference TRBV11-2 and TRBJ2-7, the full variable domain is EAGVAQSPRYKIIEKRQSVAFWCNPISGHATLYWYQQILGQGPKLLIQFQNNGVVDDSQLPKDRFSAERLKGVDSTLKIQPAKLEDSAVYLCASSLGGTDYYEQYFGPGTRLTVT.

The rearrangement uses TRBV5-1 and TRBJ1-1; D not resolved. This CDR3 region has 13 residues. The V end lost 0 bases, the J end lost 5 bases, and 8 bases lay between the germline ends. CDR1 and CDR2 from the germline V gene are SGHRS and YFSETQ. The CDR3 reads CASSLAHETEAFF. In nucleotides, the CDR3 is TGCGCCAGCAGCTTGGCCCACGAGACTGAAGCTTTCTTT.

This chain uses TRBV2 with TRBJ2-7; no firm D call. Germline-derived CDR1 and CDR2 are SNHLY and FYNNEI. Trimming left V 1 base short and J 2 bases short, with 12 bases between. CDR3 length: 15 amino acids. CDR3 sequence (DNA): TGTGCCAGCAGTGAAGTTAACGTTGCGGCCTACGAGCAGTACTTC. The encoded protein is CASSEVNVAAYEQYF.

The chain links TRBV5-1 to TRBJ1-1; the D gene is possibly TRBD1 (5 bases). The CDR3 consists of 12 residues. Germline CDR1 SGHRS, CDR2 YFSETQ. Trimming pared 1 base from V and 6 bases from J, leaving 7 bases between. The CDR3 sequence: CASSLPGSEAFF. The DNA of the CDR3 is TGCGCCAGCAGCTTGCCAGGGTCTGAAGCTTTCTTT.

The CDR3 DNA sequence: TGTGCCAGCAGTTACTTGGTGGGAGGCCCCCCGTATAGCAATCAGCCCCAGCATTTT. Amino acid sequence: CASSYLVGGPPYSNQPQHF. The chain links TRBV6-2 or TRBV6-3 to TRBJ1-5, with no clear D. Trimming removed 1 base from V and 0 bases from J, with 19 bases in between. Germline V gives CDR1 MNHEY, CDR2 SVGEGT. The CDR3 totals 19 residues.

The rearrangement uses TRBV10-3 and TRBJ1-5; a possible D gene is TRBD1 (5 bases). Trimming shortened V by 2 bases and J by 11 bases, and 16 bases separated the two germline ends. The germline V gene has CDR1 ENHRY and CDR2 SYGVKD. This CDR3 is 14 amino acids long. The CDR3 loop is CAISEPLDGAAQHF. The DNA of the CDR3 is TGTGCCATCAGTGAGCCCCTAGATGGGGCAGCCCAGCATTTT.

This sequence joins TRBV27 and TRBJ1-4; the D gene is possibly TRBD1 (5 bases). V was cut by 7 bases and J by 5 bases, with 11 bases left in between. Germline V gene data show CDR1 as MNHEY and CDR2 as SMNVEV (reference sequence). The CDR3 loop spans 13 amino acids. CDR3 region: CASKDTLNEKLFF. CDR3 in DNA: TGTGCCAGCAAGGACACTCTGAATGAAAAACTGTTTTTT.

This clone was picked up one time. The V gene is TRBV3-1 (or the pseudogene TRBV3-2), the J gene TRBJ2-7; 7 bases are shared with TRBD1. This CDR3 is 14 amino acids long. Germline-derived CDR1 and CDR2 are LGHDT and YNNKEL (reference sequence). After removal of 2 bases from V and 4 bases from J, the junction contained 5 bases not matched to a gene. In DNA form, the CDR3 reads TGTGCCAGCAGCCAATATAACAGGGGATACGAGCAGTACTTC. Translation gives CASSQYNRGYEQYF.

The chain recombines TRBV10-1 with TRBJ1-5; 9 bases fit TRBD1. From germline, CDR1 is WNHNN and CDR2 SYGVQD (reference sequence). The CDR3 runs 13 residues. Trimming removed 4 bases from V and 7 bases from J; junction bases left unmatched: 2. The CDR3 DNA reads TGCGCCAGCAGTGCGACAGGGGGGCAGCCCCAGCATTTT. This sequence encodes CASSATGGQPQHF.

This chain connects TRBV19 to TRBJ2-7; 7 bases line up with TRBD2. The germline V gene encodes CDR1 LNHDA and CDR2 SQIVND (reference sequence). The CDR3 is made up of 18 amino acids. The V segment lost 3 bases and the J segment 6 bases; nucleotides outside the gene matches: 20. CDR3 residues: CASSISDSVAGVLFEQYF. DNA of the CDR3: TGTGCCAGTAGTATTTCCGACTCGGTGGCGGGAGTACTCTTCGAGCAGTACTTC.

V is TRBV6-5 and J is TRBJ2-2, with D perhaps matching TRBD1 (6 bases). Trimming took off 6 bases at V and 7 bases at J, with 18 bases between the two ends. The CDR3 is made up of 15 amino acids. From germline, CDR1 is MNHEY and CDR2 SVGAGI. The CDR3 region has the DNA TGTGCCAGCAGCCTCCGGGACACGGGCATCGGGGAGCTGTTTTTT. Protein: CASSLRDTGIGELFF.

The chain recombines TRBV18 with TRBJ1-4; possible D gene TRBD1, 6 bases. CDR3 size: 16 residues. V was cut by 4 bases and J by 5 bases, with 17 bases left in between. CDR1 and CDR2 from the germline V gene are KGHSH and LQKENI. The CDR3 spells CASSRGQPQLNEKLFF. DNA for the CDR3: TGTGCCAGCTCACGAGGACAGCCACAACTCAATGAAAAACTGTTTTTT.

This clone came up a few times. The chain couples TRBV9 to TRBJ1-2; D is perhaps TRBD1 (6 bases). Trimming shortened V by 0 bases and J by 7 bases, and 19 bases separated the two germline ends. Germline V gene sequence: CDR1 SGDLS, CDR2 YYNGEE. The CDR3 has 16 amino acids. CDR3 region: CASSVGVLWGRGGYTF. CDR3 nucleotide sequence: TGTGCCAGCAGCGTAGGAGTTTTGTGGGGGCGCGGTGGCTACACCTTC. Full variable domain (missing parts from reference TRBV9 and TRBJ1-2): DSGVTQTPKHLITATGQRVTLRCSPRSGDLSVYWYQQSLDQGLQFLIQYYNGEERAKGNILERFSAQQFPDLHSELNLSSLELGDSALYFCASSVGVLWGRGGYTFGSGTRLTVV.

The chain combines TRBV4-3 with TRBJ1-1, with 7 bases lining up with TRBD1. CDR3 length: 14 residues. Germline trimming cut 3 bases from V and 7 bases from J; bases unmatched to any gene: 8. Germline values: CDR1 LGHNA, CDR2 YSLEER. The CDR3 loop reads CASSHRGTAREAFF. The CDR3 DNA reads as TGCGCCAGCAGCCACCGCGGGACAGCCCGTGAAGCTTTCTTT.

CDR3 in amino acids: CASSLFQGANSPLHF. The CDR3 DNA reads TGTGCCAGCAGCTTGTTTCAGGGGGCTAATTCACCCCTCCACTTT. V usage is TRBV5-6 and J usage is TRBJ1-6; 8 nucleotides line up with TRBD1. CDR1 is SGHDT, CDR2 YYEEEE, per germline. The CDR3 has 15 amino acids. Trimming took 1 base from V and 6 from J; bases not matched to a gene: 3. The full variable domain, completed using reference TRBV5-6 and TRBJ1-6, is DAGVTQSPTHLIKTRGQQVTLRCSPKSGHDTVSWYQQALGQGPQFIFQYYEEEERQRGNFPDRFSGHQFPNYSSELNVNALLLGDSALYLCASSLFQGANSPLHFGNGTRLTVT.

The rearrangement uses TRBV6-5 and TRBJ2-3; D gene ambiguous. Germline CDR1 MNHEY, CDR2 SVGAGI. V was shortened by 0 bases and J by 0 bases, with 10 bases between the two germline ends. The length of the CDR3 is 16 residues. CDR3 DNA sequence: TGTGCCAGCAGTTACTCCCAGGCTACTAGCACAGATACGCAGTATTTT. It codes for CASSYSQATSTDTQYF.

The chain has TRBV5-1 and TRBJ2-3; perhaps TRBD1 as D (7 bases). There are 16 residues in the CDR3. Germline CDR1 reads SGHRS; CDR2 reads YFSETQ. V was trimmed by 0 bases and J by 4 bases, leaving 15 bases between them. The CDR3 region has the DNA TGCGCCAGCAGCTTGGACGGGGCCAGGGGGGCAGATACGCAGTATTTT. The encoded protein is CASSLDGARGADTQYF.

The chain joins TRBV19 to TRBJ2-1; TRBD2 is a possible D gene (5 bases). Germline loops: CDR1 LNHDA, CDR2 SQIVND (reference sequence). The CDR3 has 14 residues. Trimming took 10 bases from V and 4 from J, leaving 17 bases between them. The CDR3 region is CATSSRGLYNEQFF. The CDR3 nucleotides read TGTGCCACCTCATCTAGAGGGCTGTACAATGAGCAGTTCTTC.

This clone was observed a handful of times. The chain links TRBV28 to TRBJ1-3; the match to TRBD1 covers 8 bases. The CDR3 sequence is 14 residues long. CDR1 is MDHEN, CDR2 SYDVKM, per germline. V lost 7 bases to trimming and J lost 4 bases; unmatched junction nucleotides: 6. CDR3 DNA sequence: TGTGCCAGCACCTGGGGGGACAGGGGAAACACCATATATTTT. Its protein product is CASTWGDRGNTIYF.

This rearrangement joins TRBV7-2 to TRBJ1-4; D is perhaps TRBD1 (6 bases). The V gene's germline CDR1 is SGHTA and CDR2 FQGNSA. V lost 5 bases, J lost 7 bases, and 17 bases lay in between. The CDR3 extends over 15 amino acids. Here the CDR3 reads CASSGNGGAIEKLFF. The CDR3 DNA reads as TGTGCCAGCAGCGGAAATGGGGGGGCAATTGAAAAACTGTTTTTT. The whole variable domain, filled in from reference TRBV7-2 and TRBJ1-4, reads GAGVSQSPSNKVTEKGKDVELRCDPISGHTALYWYRQSLGQGLEFLIYFQGNSAPDKSGLPSDRFSAERTGGSVSTLTIQRTQQEDSAVYLCASSGNGGAIEKLFFGSGTQLSVL.

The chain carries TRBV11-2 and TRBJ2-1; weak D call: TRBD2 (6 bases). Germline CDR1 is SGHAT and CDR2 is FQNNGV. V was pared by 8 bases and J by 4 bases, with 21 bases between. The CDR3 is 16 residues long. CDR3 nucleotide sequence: TGTGCCAGCGCCCGGGGGATCCCCACTAGTTACAATGAGCAGTTCTTC. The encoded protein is CASARGIPTSYNEQFF. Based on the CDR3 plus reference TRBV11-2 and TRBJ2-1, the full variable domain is EAGVAQSPRYKIIEKRQSVAFWCNPISGHATLYWYQQILGQGPKLLIQFQNNGVVDDSQLPKDRFSAERLKGVDSTLKIQPAKLEDSAVYLCASARGIPTSYNEQFFGPGTRLTVL.

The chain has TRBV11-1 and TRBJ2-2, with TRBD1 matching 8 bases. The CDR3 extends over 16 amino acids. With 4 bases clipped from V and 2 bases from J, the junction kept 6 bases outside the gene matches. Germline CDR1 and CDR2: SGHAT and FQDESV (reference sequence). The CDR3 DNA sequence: TGTGCCAGCAGCTCAAGGACAGGGTCTAACACCGGGGAGCTGTTTTTT. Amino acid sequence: CASSSRTGSNTGELFF.

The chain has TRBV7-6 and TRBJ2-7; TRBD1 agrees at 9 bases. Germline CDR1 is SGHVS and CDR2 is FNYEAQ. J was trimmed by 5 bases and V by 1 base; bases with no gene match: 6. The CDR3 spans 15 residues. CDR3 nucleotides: TGTGCCAGCAGCTTAGGGACAGGGGTTCAGAACGAGCAGTACTTC. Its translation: CASSLGTGVQNEQYF.

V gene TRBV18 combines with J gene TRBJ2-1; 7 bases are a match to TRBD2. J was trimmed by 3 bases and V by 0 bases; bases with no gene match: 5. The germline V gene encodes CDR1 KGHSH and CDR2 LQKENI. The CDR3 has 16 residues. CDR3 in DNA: TGTGCCAGCTCACCACCGGCTAGCGGAATCTACAATGAGCAGTTCTTC. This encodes CASSPPASGIYNEQFF.

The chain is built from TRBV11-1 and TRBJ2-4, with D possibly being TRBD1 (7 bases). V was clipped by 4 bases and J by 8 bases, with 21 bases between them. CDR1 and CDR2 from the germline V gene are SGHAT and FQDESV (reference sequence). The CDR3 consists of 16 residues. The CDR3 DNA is TGTGCCAGCAGCTATAGTAGGAGGGGGCGCCCGGACATTCAGTACTTC. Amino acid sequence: CASSYSRRGRPDIQYF.

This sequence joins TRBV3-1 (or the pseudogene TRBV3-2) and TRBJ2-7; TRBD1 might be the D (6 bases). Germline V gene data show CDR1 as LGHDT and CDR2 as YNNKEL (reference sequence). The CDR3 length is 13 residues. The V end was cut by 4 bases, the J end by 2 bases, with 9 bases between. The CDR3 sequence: CASSRGQTYEQYF. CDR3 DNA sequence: TGTGCCAGCAGCCGTGGACAGACCTACGAGCAGTACTTC.